What follows are 14 T cell receptor beta chains derived from one specimen sequenced in a study of cytomegalovirus exposure and HLA in healthy donors. The PCR used 60 Vbeta and 13 Jbeta primers. Sequencing was performed with immunoSEQ multiplex PCR; in TCRdb, only in-frame clones are kept and a portion is missing. This table holds roughly 160,000 clones, 60% to 80% found once. The sample taken for sequencing was PBMCs. These receptors were collected from a woman aged 40 to 49 in good health and CMV-seropositive.

Only a few counts were recorded for this clone. This sequence joins TRBV5-4 and TRBJ2-1; 9 bases fit TRBD1. After removal of 4 bases from V and 6 bases from J, the junction contained 8 bases not matched to a gene. The CDR3 spans 15 residues. The germline CDR1 and CDR2 sequences are SGHNT and YYREEE (reference sequence). CDR3 loop: CASSRGQGPFNEQFF. CDR3 coding DNA: TGTGCCAGCAGCCGGGGACAGGGACCTTTCAATGAGCAGTTCTTC.

The V and J genes are TRBV9 and TRBJ2-5, with 13 bases matching TRBD2. The length of the CDR3 is 17 residues. The germline CDR1 and CDR2 sequences are SGDLS and YYNGEE. Trimming at V came to 3 bases and at J to 1 base, leaving 6 bases not matched to a gene. The CDR3: CASSAPGLAGTQETQYF. In DNA form, the CDR3 reads TGTGCCAGCAGCGCCCCGGGACTAGCGGGAACCCAAGAGACCCAGTACTTC.

The chain has TRBV10-1 and TRBJ2-7; 13 nucleotides agree with TRBD2. V shed 3 bases, J shed 7 bases, and the junction held 12 bases outside the gene matches. From germline, CDR1 is WNHNN and CDR2 SYGVQD (reference sequence). This CDR3 has 17 residues. CDR3 residues: CASSDRGLAGDSGEQYF. CDR3 sequence (DNA): TGCGCCAGCAGTGACCGCGGACTAGCGGGAGATTCGGGAGAGCAGTACTTC.

V usage is TRBV6-6 and J usage is TRBJ2-7; D is unclear. The CDR3 loop spans 10 amino acids. CDR1 and CDR2 (germline): MNHNY, SVGAGI (reference sequence). The V end was cut by 8 bases, the J end by 3 bases, with 5 bases between. CDR3 sequence reads: CASGHYEQYF. DNA of the CDR3: TGTGCCAGCGGCCACTACGAGCAGTACTTC.

CDR3 nucleotides: TGTGCCAGCAGCTCCTCACTAGCGGGAAGCACAGATACGCAGTATTTT. It specifies CASSSSLAGSTDTQYF. The chain uses TRBV7-9 and TRBJ2-3; the match to TRBD2 covers 10 bases. The CDR3 totals 16 residues. V shed 4 bases, J shed 0 bases, and the junction held 4 bases outside the gene matches. Per germline, CDR1 SEHNR and CDR2 FQNEAQ (reference sequence). The full variable domain, rest sourced from reference TRBV7-9 and TRBJ2-3, is DTGVSQNPRHKITKRGQNVTFRCDPISEHNRLYWYRQTLGQGPEFLTYFQNEAQLEKSRLLSDRFSAERPKGSFSTLEIQRTEQGDSAMYLCASSSSLAGSTDTQYFGPGTRLTVL.

This clone appeared a few times. The genes are TRBV5-4 and TRBJ2-7; 8 bases are a match to TRBD1. V trimming: 4 bases; J trimming: 4 bases; junction bases outside the gene matches: 10. CDR1 and CDR2 (germline): SGHNT, YYREEE (reference sequence). This CDR3 has 15 amino acids. CDR3 amino acids: CASSPRTGHAYEQYF. CDR3 bases: TGTGCCAGCAGCCCCCGGACAGGGCACGCGTACGAGCAGTACTTC.

This chain's CDR3 is CASSHGTGWEQFF. The CDR3 bases are TGTGCCAGCAGTCACGGGACAGGGTGGGAGCAGTTCTTC. The chain couples TRBV27 to TRBJ2-1, with TRBD1 matching 9 bases. Unmatched junction bases numbered 6, after V lost 5 bases and J lost 10 bases. The CDR3 extends over 13 amino acids. Germline V gene sequence: CDR1 MNHEY, CDR2 SMNVEV (reference sequence).

The chain employs TRBV6-1 and TRBJ2-7, with a tentative D call TRBD1 (5 bases). The V and J ends lost 1 base and 5 bases respectively, with 12 bases between them. The CDR3 totals 14 residues. CDR1 is MNHNS, CDR2 SASEGT, per germline. CDR3 region: CASSEVVGVNEQYF. CDR3 DNA sequence: TGTGCCAGCAGTGAAGTTGTAGGGGTCAACGAGCAGTACTTC.

This rearrangement joins TRBV6-4 to TRBJ2-2; 8 nucleotides line up with TRBD1. The CDR3 length is 16 residues. Germline assignment: CDR1 MRHNA and CDR2 SNTAGT. Trimming at V came to 4 bases and at J to 3 bases, leaving 7 bases not matched to a gene. The chain's CDR3 is CASSVKTTGDTGELFF. Written as DNA, the CDR3 is TGTGCCAGCAGTGTTAAAACGACAGGGGACACCGGGGAGCTGTTTTTT.

This clone has just a few counts. V usage is TRBV28 and J usage is TRBJ1-2; possible D gene TRBD1, 6 bases. CDR3 size: 14 residues. V was cut by 1 base and J by 8 bases, with 14 bases left in between. The germline CDR1 and CDR2 sequences are MDHEN and SYDVKM. CDR3 in DNA: TGTGCCAGCAGTTTATTCCAGGGGATTGGAGGCTACACCTTC. Translating it yields CASSLFQGIGGYTF.

This clone appeared a few times. J is TRBJ2-1 and V is TRBV7-2; 10 bases match TRBD2. J gave up 1 base and V 5 bases, and 2 bases lay outside the gene matches. Germline V lookup: CDR1 SGHTA, CDR2 FQGNSA. The CDR3 totals 15 residues. The CDR3 sequence: CASSRTSGSYNEQFF. DNA of the CDR3: TGTGCCAGCAGCCGGACTAGCGGTTCCTACAATGAGCAGTTCTTC.

Only a few counts were recorded for this clone. This CDR3 is CASSFRTEQETQYF. The CDR3 DNA sequence: TGCGCCAGCAGCTTTCGGACAGAACAAGAGACCCAGTACTTC. This chain links TRBV5-1 with TRBJ2-5; the D gene is possibly TRBD1 (6 bases). The ends were cut back, 2 bases at V and 2 bases at J, with 10 bases in the middle. The CDR3 length is 14 residues. Germline V lookup: CDR1 SGHRS, CDR2 YFSETQ.

This clone came up once. The chain has TRBV28 and TRBJ2-2, with TRBD2 matching 9 bases. Per the germline V gene, CDR1 is MDHEN and CDR2 is SYDVKM. V lost 6 bases, J lost 3 bases, and 11 bases stayed unmatched. The CDR3 is made up of 17 amino acids. CDR3 nucleotide sequence: TGTGCCAGCAGCAGCCCTGCTAGCGGGATCCACACCGGGGAGCTGTTTTTT. Translating gives CASSSPASGIHTGELFF.

Only a few counts were recorded for this clone. The chain is built from TRBV7-8 and TRBJ2-2; D remains unclear. There are 14 residues in the CDR3. Trimming removed 6 bases from V and 5 bases from J, with 13 bases in between. Per germline, CDR1 SGHVS and CDR2 FQNEAQ. The CDR3 DNA sequence: TGTGCCAGCAGTCTAGAGGAAAATACCGGGGAGCTGTTTTTT. It specifies CASSLEENTGELFF.